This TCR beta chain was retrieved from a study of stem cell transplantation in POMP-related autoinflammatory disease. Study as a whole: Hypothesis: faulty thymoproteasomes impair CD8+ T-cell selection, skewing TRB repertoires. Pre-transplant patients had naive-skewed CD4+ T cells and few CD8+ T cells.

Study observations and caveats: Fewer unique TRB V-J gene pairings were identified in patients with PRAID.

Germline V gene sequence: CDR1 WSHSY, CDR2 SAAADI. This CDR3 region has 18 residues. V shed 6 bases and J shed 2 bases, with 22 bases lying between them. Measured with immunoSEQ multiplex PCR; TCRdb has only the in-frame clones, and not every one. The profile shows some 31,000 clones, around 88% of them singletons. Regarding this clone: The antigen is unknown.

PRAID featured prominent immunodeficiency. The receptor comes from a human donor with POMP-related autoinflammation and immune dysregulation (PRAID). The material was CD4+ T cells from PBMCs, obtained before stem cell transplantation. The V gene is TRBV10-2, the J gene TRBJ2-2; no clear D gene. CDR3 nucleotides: TGCGCCAGCAGCCTAGGAGCCGCCGTTATGACTAACACCGGGGAGCTGTTTTTT. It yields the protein CASSLGAAVMTNTGELFF.